The clone carrying this T cell receptor beta chain was seen only a few times. Between the trimmed V and J ends, which lost 6 bases and 6 bases, there was a span of 17 bases. Germline V gene lookup returns CDR1 SEHNR and CDR2 FQNEAQ (reference sequence). The CDR3 runs to 14 residues. These data come from a study of cytomegalovirus exposure and HLA in healthy donors. In the PCR, 60 Vbeta and 13 Jbeta primers were used. Generated by immunoSEQ multiplex PCR, the TCRdb table keeps only in-frame clones and is missing some. Here the sample spans 150,000 to 200,000 clones, around three quarters being singletons.

This clonotype was sampled from a woman in her twenties or thirties in good health and CMV-seropositive. This sequence joins TRBV7-9 and TRBJ1-2, with D possibly TRBD1 on 6 matching bases. Material: PBMCs. The CDR3 region is CASSSPGDRDGYTF. In nucleotides, the CDR3 is TGTGCCAGCAGTTCTCCAGGGGATCGAGATGGCTACACCTTC.